The source of this T cell receptor beta chain is a study of shared clonotypes between healthy human individuals. Looking at the study overall: Each donor contributed plates that comprised three CD4 naive, three CD4 memory, two CD8 naive and one CD8 memory.

Study donors comprised healthy, HIV-negative adults devoid of recent acute infection or vaccination. Memory CD4+ cells were the fraction left after CD45RA+ naive selection. CDR3 size: 15 residues. CDR1 is SGHRS and CDR2 is YFSETQ in the germline V gene. V shed 3 bases and J shed 7 bases, with 19 bases lying between them. With respect to this clone: What it binds is not known.

Using immunoSEQ multiplex PCR, the repertoire was profiled, and TCRdb retains in-frame clones only, with some absent. The sample carries 2.3 million or so clones, about 92% recorded once. Whole-study findings and limits: Investigators collected only blood, and repertoires in tissues likely differ.

The chain is built from TRBV5-1 and TRBJ1-1, with D tentatively TRBD1 (5 bases). The sequence was obtained from a man aged 18 to 30 in good health. Some clones in this sample may be carry-over from other donors' samples. The sequenced material came from naive CD4+ T cells from PBMCs. The sample's subset: CD45RA+ positively selected. CDR3 nucleotide sequence: TGCGCCAGCAGCTCCCAAGGGGAGGAAGAGAGTGAAGCTTTCTTT. This gives the protein CASSSQGEEESEAFF.